This T cell receptor beta chain was captured in a study of radiotherapy plus CTLA-4 blockade in lung cancer. The germline gives CDR1 SGHNT, CDR2 YYREEE (reference sequence). This CDR3 region has 14 residues. V lost 3 bases and J 1 base, leaving 10 bases between the germline ends. Study-wide points: Tumor-origin TCR clones grew in blood after radiotherapy plus ipilimumab. With interferon-beta, early dynamics of blood T cell clones were reported to best predict response.

As to this clone: Its antigen remains unidentified.

TCRdb keeps only in-frame clones here, not all; method: immunoSEQ multiplex PCR. This table has about 36,000 clones, over 55% appearing once. Sequenced material: peripheral blood, taken from a patient treated with radiotherapy plus ipilimumab. V gene TRBV5-4 combines with J gene TRBJ1-1; D uncertain. The sequence came from a human donor with non-small cell lung cancer who had stable disease on radiotherapy plus ipilimumab. The CDR3 DNA follows: TGTGCCAGCAGCTCACAACAGAAGAACACTGAAGCTTTCTTT. Translating gives CASSSQQKNTEAFF. The full variable domain, its missing parts supplied by reference TRBV5-4 and TRBJ1-1, is ETGVTQSPTHLIKTRGQQVTLRCSSQSGHNTVSWYQQALGQGPQFIFQYYREEENGRGNFPPRFSGLQFPNYSSELNVNALELDDSALYLCASSSQQKNTEAFFGQGTRLTVV.